Listed here is a single T cell receptor beta chain. Original data processing: Nucleated cell counts were estimated from reference gene primer amplification. TCRdb keeps only in-frame clones here, not all; method: immunoSEQ multiplex PCR. The V and J calls and the clone size are those of that table, but D and trimming were determined from the DNA. The repertoire holds approximately 240,000 clones, with around 84% as singletons. The CDR3 has 15 residues. V lost 2 bases and J lost 4, with 12 bases in between. Germline V gene sequence: CDR1 MNHEY, CDR2 SMNVEV (reference sequence). The sample originates from a study of blood T cell repertoires in COVID-19. Across the study: Spain, Italy and the United States supplied samples that represented acute and convalescent COVID-19. PBMCs, B-cell-depleted T cells, or T cells were the source of the cDNA or gDNA that made up the material.

The sequence came from a man in his forties or fifties who had recovered from COVID-19. The J gene is TRBJ2-1, the V gene TRBV27, with D possibly matching TRBD2 (5 bases). Sequencing was done on a sample of peripheral blood. The CDR3 region is CASSLGGLLYNEQFF. In nucleotides, the CDR3 is TGTGCCAGCAGTTTAGGCGGACTGCTATACAATGAGCAGTTCTTC.